Listed here are 10 T cell receptor beta chains from one sample, sequenced in a study of blood T cell repertoires in COVID-19. The repertoire was sequenced with immunoSEQ multiplex PCR; TCRdb's copy has only in-frame clones and lacks some. The sample consists of more than 85,000 clones, approximately 85% of them appearing once. The material sequenced was peripheral blood. These receptors were obtained from a human donor in a cohort sampled during active COVID-19.

The V call is TRBV19, the J call TRBJ2-7; 13 bases agree with TRBD2. The V and J ends lost 1 base and 5 bases, in that order; junction bases with no gene match: 11. The CDR3 is made up of 18 amino acids. Looked up from germline, CDR1 is LNHDA and CDR2 is SQIVND (reference sequence). CDR3 in amino acids: CASSIGRRTSGRWDEQYF. The CDR3 nucleotides are TGTGCCAGTAGTATAGGAAGGCGGACTAGCGGGAGATGGGACGAGCAGTACTTC.

In its sample, this clone was seen a few times. V usage is TRBV7-2 and J usage is TRBJ2-5; TRBD2 matches 14 bases. CDR1 is SGHTA and CDR2 is FQGNSA in the germline V gene. The CDR3 has 17 amino acids. V trimming: 1 base; J trimming: 1 base; junction bases outside the gene matches: 2. CDR3 coding DNA: TGTGCCAGCAGCTTAGGAGGACTAGCGGGGGGCCAAGAGACCCAGTACTTC. As protein: CASSLGGLAGGQETQYF.

The gene calls are TRBV10-3 and TRBJ2-7, with a tentative D call TRBD1 (5 bases). The CDR3 contains 13 residues. The ends were cut back, 1 base at V and 6 bases at J, with 10 bases in the middle. CDR1 and CDR2 from the germline V gene are ENHRY and SYGVKD. CDR3 sequence reads: CAISELQGGEQYF. CDR3 DNA: TGTGCCATCAGTGAGTTGCAGGGTGGCGAGCAGTACTTC.

The chain uses TRBV20-1 and TRBJ1-1, with 8 bases aligning to TRBD1. Per the germline V gene, CDR1 is DFQATT and CDR2 is SNEGSKA (reference sequence). This CDR3 has 11 amino acids. Here the CDR3 reads CSVPRGPEAFF. The CDR3, as DNA: TGCAGCGTCCCCAGGGGGCCTGAAGCTTTCTTT.

This chain uses TRBV2 with TRBJ1-2; no clear D gene. V was pared by 3 bases and J by 8 bases, with 10 bases between. The CDR3 covers 12 residues. Germline V gene sequence: CDR1 SNHLY, CDR2 FYNNEI. The CDR3 reads CASSEWGGGYTF. The CDR3 bases are TGTGCCAGCAGTGAGTGGGGAGGCGGCTACACCTTC.

The chain uses TRBV5-1 and TRBJ1-1; 7 bases map to TRBD1. Germline V gives CDR1 SGHRS, CDR2 YFSETQ. This CDR3 is 14 amino acids long. V trimming: 0 bases; J trimming: 3 bases; junction bases outside the gene matches: 2. The CDR3 loop is CASSLEGAYTEAFF. The CDR3, as DNA: TGCGCCAGCAGCTTGGAGGGGGCATACACTGAAGCTTTCTTT.

V usage is TRBV4-3 and J usage is TRBJ2-5; TRBD2 agrees at 9 bases. The CDR3 is 16 amino acids. Germline V lookup: CDR1 LGHNA, CDR2 YSLEER. V was clipped by 4 bases and J by 5 bases; unmatched bases: 11. The CDR3: CASSPRRSGSYETQYF. The CDR3 DNA follows: TGCGCCAGCAGCCCCCGGCGTAGCGGGAGTTACGAGACCCAGTACTTC.

The chain recombines TRBV7-2 with TRBJ2-4; TRBD2 agrees at 7 bases. The germline CDR1 and CDR2 sequences are SGHTA and FQGNSA. With 5 bases clipped from V and 9 bases from J, the junction kept 10 bases outside the gene matches. CDR3 length: 14 amino acids. The CDR3 sequence is CASSQGLGEGIQYF. The CDR3 nucleotides are TGTGCCAGCAGCCAGGGACTGGGGGAGGGCATTCAGTACTTC.

The chain employs TRBV3-1 (or the pseudogene TRBV3-2) and TRBJ2-3; the D is unclear. The germline V gene has CDR1 LGHDT and CDR2 YNNKEL (reference sequence). Trimming cost V 1 base and J 0 bases, with 17 bases left between them. CDR3 length: 18 amino acids. CDR3 nucleotide sequence: TGTGCCAGCAGCCAAGGCCCAAGTCTAGACGCTAGCACAGATACGCAGTATTTT. It is translated as CASSQGPSLDASTDTQYF.

The gene calls are TRBV5-5 and TRBJ1-6, with D unresolved. Germline-derived CDR1 and CDR2 are SGHKS and YYEKEE (reference sequence). The CDR3 totals 13 residues. Trimming stripped 3 bases from V and 11 bases from J, with 12 bases between. CDR3: CASSSEGAAPLHF. Here the CDR3 DNA reads TGTGCCAGCAGCTCGGAGGGTGCGGCACCCCTCCACTTT.